This T cell receptor beta chain was sequenced in a study of blood T cell repertoires in COVID-19. Some clones are missing from TCRdb's copy, which holds only in-frame ones; the method was immunoSEQ multiplex PCR. The sample carries roughly 330,000 clones, 87% recorded once. In terms of age and location, participants ranged from roughly 18 to 95 years and lived in about 25 US areas. The V and J ends lost 1 base and 13 bases, in that order; junction bases with no gene match: 13. The CDR3 runs to 16 residues. Germline V gives CDR1 LNHDA, CDR2 SQIVND (reference sequence). The clonotype was recovered from a woman aged 25-40 years who had recovered from COVID-19. Sequenced sample: PBMCs or T cells enriched from blood (not recorded which). The chain couples TRBV19 to TRBJ1-2; the match to TRBD1 covers 12 bases. This CDR3 is CASSIAGTGGDALSTF. In DNA, the CDR3 is TGTGCCAGTAGTATAGCGGGGACAGGGGGCGATGCTCTCTCCACCTTC.